Here is one TCR beta chain with its context. Surgery cases with the highest brain T cell transcript signatures were chosen for sequencing. Before surgery, patients took at least one anti-epileptic drug. V dropped 5 bases and J dropped 4; count of bases not matched to a gene: 4. CDR1 and CDR2 (germline): SGDLS, YYNGEE. The CDR3 contains 14 residues. The entry originates in a study of brain T cells in children with intractable seizures. Sequencing used immunoSEQ multiplex PCR; TCRdb keeps in-frame clones, though not all of them. The repertoire holds approximately 23,000 clones, with approximately 94% as singletons.

The TCR comes from a boy aged 5-17 years with focal cortical dysplasia and intractable seizures. The rearrangement links TRBV9 to TRBJ2-3; 10 nucleotides match TRBD2. The sequenced sample was peripheral blood, obtained at surgery. The CDR3 loop reads CASRPSGGADTQYF. The CDR3 coding sequence is TGTGCCAGCAGGCCCAGCGGGGGGGCAGATACGCAGTATTTT.